This entry is about one TCR beta chain. The record originates from a study of blood T cell repertoires in COVID-19. As processed by the authors: Estimation of nucleated cell counts was performed using reference gene primer amplification. The repertoire was sequenced with immunoSEQ multiplex PCR; TCRdb's copy has only in-frame clones and lacks some. The DNA gave D and trimming, while V, J and clone size come from that table. This repertoire shows 98,000 or so clones, 70% to 90% found once; its top ten account for 4% to 6%. This TCR was sampled from a human donor in a cohort sampled during active COVID-19. Sample: peripheral blood.

The CDR3 coding sequence is TGTGCCACCTTGGACAGGTTTGAACAAGAGACCCAGTACTTC. Encoded protein: CATLDRFEQETQYF. The genes are TRBV6-5 and TRBJ2-5; 7 nucleotides agree with TRBD1. This CDR3 is 14 amino acids long. Germline V gives CDR1 MNHEY, CDR2 SVGAGI. The junction had 10 bases not matched to a gene; V was cut back by 10 bases and J by 2 bases.